Shown below are 15 T cell receptor beta chains from a single sample sequenced in a study of T cell repertoires in cytomegalovirus infection. Their specific antigens are unknown. TCRdb reanalysed the reads using MiXCR and keeps one entry per CDR3 protein. The table records around 800,000 distinct CDR3 sequences, roughly 33% of them present only once. Here the sequenced sample was cultured CD8+ T cells from PBMCs, taken from culture after CMV antigen stimulation. These TCRs come from a human donor in good health (CMV status not recorded). Some clones in this sample may be carry-over from other donors' samples.

Regarding this clonotype: A junction end diverges from the germline sequence, so it may reflect a read error. Here the CDR3 DNA reads TGTGCTAGCAGCTTAGAAATAGCGGGGACGACGGAGGAGCAGCTCTTC. Translation gives CASSLEIAGTTEEQLF. The rearrangement uses TRBV7-6 and TRBJ2-1; 8 nucleotides agree with TRBD2. Germline V gene lookup returns CDR1 SGHVS and CDR2 FNYEAQ. The CDR3 spans 16 residues.

This chain joins TRBV12-3 or TRBV12-4 and TRBJ1-2; D may be TRBD1 (5 bases). V dropped 5 bases and J dropped 3 bases, with 19 bases sitting between them. CDR3 length: 16 residues. DNA of the CDR3: TGTGCCAGCAGTCTGCGGGGACGGGCAAGGGACTATGGCTACACCTTC. This translates into CASSLRGRARDYGYTF.

This clonotype has a count of ten or more. The rearrangement joins TRBV7-8 to TRBJ1-3; the match to TRBD1 covers 8 bases. V dropped 4 bases and J dropped 2; count of bases not matched to a gene: 7. CDR1 is SGHVS and CDR2 is FQNEAQ in the germline V gene. CDR3 size: 16 residues. The CDR3: CASSSTRTGPGNTIYF. The CDR3 bases are TGTGCCAGCAGCTCGACCCGGACAGGGCCTGGAAACACCATATATTTT.

The chain is built from TRBV28 and TRBJ2-4; the D is unclear. V was cut by 6 bases and J by 16 bases, with 19 bases left in between. The CDR3 runs 12 residues. Per the germline V gene, CDR1 is MDHEN and CDR2 is SYDVKM. This CDR3 is CASSLPSQNLYF. CDR3 sequence (DNA): TGTGCCAGCAGCCTCCCCTCTCAGAATCTCTACTTC.

This rearrangement joins TRBV10-3 to TRBJ1-2; unclear D gene. Germline V gene lookup returns CDR1 ENHRY and CDR2 SYGVKD. Trimming removed 6 bases at V and 8 bases at J, with 10 bases between. The CDR3 runs 11 residues. In DNA, the CDR3 is TGTGCCATCAGGGCCGCACGGGGCTACACCTTC. It specifies CAIRAARGYTF.

The chain is built from TRBV12-3 or TRBV12-4 and TRBJ2-7; the D gene could be TRBD1 or TRBD2 (5 bases each). V lost 6 bases and J lost 3, with 15 bases in between. The CDR3 is 14 amino acids. The CDR3, as DNA: TGTGCCAGCAGCCAGGGACGTCTTGTCTACGAGCAGTACTTC. Translating gives CASSQGRLVYEQYF.

This sequence joins TRBV7-9 and TRBJ2-1; D possibly corresponds to TRBD2 (6 bases). The CDR3 covers 11 residues. Looked up from germline, CDR1 is SEHNR and CDR2 is FQNEAQ (reference sequence). The V and J ends lost 7 bases and 9 bases respectively, with 10 bases between them. As DNA, the CDR3 is TGTGCCAGCACTAGCGAGGCTGAGCAGTTCTTC. Residues: CASTSEAEQFF.

This clonotype appeared many times. The J gene is TRBJ2-1, the V gene TRBV12-3 or TRBV12-4, with 13 bases that match TRBD2. The CDR3 consists of 16 residues. The ends lost 2 bases at V and 3 bases at J; junction bases unmatched: 1. This CDR3 is CASSLRTSGSYNEQFF. The CDR3, as DNA: TGTGCCAGCAGTTTAAGGACTAGCGGGAGCTACAATGAGCAGTTCTTC.

This chain links TRBV28 with TRBJ2-1; D unresolved. V lost 4 bases and J lost 10, with 11 bases in between. This CDR3 has 12 residues. In germline, CDR1 is MDHEN, CDR2 SYDVKM. The CDR3 region is CASSSLAGEQFF. The CDR3, as DNA: TGTGCCAGCAGTTCCCTTGCCGGCGAGCAGTTCTTC. The complete variable domain, with remaining parts taken from reference TRBV28 and TRBJ2-1, reads DVKVTQSSRYLVKRTGEKVFLECVQDMDHENMFWYRQDPGLGLRLIYFSYDVKMKEKGDIPEGYSVSREKKERFSLILESASTNQTSMYLCASSSLAGEQFFGPGTRLTVL.

CDR3 coding DNA: TGTGCCAGCAGCTCAGAGCGTGGCTACACCTTC. It is translated as CASSSERGYTF. The chain is built from TRBV7-9 and TRBJ1-2, with unresolved D. The CDR3 is 11 residues long. Trimming took 4 bases from V and 7 from J, leaving 7 bases between them. Germline lookup yields CDR1 SEHNR and CDR2 FQNEAQ (reference sequence).

The V call is TRBV27, the J call TRBJ1-1, with 9 nucleotides matching TRBD1. The CDR3 has 14 residues. V was clipped by 7 bases and J by 4 bases; unmatched bases: 7. Looked up from germline, CDR1 is MNHEY and CDR2 is SMNVEV (reference sequence). The CDR3 bases are TGTGCCAGCACCAAAACAGGGGGCAGCACTGAAGCTTTCTTT. Protein product: CASTKTGGSTEAFF.

The rearrangement links TRBV27 to TRBJ2-3; D may correspond to TRBD1 or TRBD2 (6 bases each). Germline-derived CDR1 and CDR2 are MNHEY and SMNVEV (reference sequence). The CDR3 totals 15 residues. V lost 6 bases to trimming and J lost 0 bases, with 13 bases between them. CDR3: CASSKGGRSTDTQYF. The CDR3 coding sequence is TGTGCCAGCAGCAAGGGGGGCCGCAGCACAGATACGCAGTATTTT.

The V call is TRBV12-3 or TRBV12-4, the J call TRBJ1-1, with D tentatively TRBD1 (5 bases). This CDR3 contains 18 residues. Trimming left V 3 bases short and J 0 bases short, with 20 bases between. CDR3 amino acids: CASSFRVDRPTMNTEAFF. The CDR3 DNA is TGTGCCAGCAGTTTTAGGGTTGACAGACCCACAATGAACACTGAAGCTTTCTTT.

This chain joins TRBV2 and TRBJ2-7; no definite D call. V was pared by 6 bases and J by 3 bases, with 9 bases between. The CDR3 contains 12 residues. Germline V gene sequence: CDR1 SNHLY, CDR2 FYNNEI. The CDR3 DNA follows: TGTGCCAGCAGCCAGGAGAACTACGAGCAGTACTTC. As protein: CASSQENYEQYF.

The J gene is TRBJ2-5, the V gene TRBV15; 10 positions match TRBD1. The CDR3 runs 17 residues. J gave up 1 base and V 4 bases, and 9 bases lay outside the gene matches. CDR1 is LNHNV and CDR2 is YYDKDF in the germline V gene (reference sequence). The CDR3 reads CATSTFRDRGGQETQYF. Here the CDR3 DNA reads TGTGCCACCAGCACTTTCCGGGACAGGGGCGGCCAAGAGACCCAGTACTTC. Together with reference TRBV15 and TRBJ2-5, the CDR3 gives the full variable domain: DAMVIQNPRYQVTQFGKPVTLSCSQTLNHNVMYWYQQKSSQAPKLLFHYYDKDFNNEADTPDNFQSRRPNTSFCFLDIRSPGLGDTAMYLCATSTFRDRGGQETQYFGPGTRLLVL.